Presented here are 14 T cell receptor beta chains from one specimen sequenced in a study of cytotoxic CD8 clonotypes in ibrutinib-treated CLL. Assay: immunoSEQ multiplex PCR; the TCRdb copy retains only in-frame clones and omits some. This sample has 300,000 to 350,000 clones; around four fifths occur once, and the top ten carry over 6.5%. This specimen was PBMCs, taken before ibrutinib treatment. The receptors derive from a human donor with chronic lymphocytic leukemia.

The chain is built from TRBV2 and TRBJ2-7; D may correspond to TRBD1 or TRBD2 (7 bases each). CDR1 is SNHLY, CDR2 FYNNEI, per germline. Trimming removed 7 bases from V and 5 bases from J, with 21 bases in between. The CDR3 length is 15 residues. In DNA, the CDR3 is TGTGCCAGCAAACCGGGACAGCGGGGAACGGACGAGCAGTACTTC. The encoded protein is CASKPGQRGTDEQYF.

The chain combines TRBV27 with TRBJ1-5; D is undetermined. The CDR3 consists of 14 residues. Germline CDR1 is MNHEY and CDR2 is SMNVEV (reference sequence). Trimming stripped 7 bases from V and 2 bases from J, with 12 bases between. The CDR3 is CASKEVVGNQPQHF. The CDR3 nucleotides are TGTGCCAGCAAAGAGGTGGTCGGCAATCAGCCCCAGCATTTT.

The V call is TRBV6-5, the J call TRBJ2-1; unclear D gene. Germline loops: CDR1 MNHEY, CDR2 SVGAGI. Trimming removed 5 bases from V and 5 bases from J, with 13 bases in between. The CDR3 sequence is 14 residues long. DNA for the CDR3: TGTGCCAGCAGTCGTACTCTTCTGAACAATGAGCAGTTCTTC. Translation gives CASSRTLLNNEQFF.

This clone appeared a single time. The chain joins TRBV2 to TRBJ2-7, with 8 bases fitting TRBD1. The germline V gene encodes CDR1 SNHLY and CDR2 FYNNEI. V lost 6 bases to trimming and J lost 2 bases; unmatched junction nucleotides: 18. The CDR3 loop spans 18 amino acids. In DNA form, the CDR3 reads TGTGCCAGCAGCTCTCCCCAAACAGGGGGAAGATCCCCCTACGAGCAGTACTTC. As protein: CASSSPQTGGRSPYEQYF.

This clone turned up a few times. The chain recombines TRBV29-1 with TRBJ1-2; 7 nucleotides align to TRBD1. Germline V lookup: CDR1 SQVTM, CDR2 ANQGSEA. Trimming at V came to 4 bases and at J to 4 bases, leaving 6 bases not matched to a gene. The CDR3 is 13 residues long. CDR3 protein: CSVGTGDGYGYTF. CDR3 sequence (DNA): TGCAGCGTTGGAACAGGGGACGGCTATGGCTACACCTTC.

The rearrangement joins TRBV25-1 to TRBJ2-7; 10 nucleotides line up with TRBD2. The CDR3 extends over 15 amino acids. Per germline, CDR1 MGHDK and CDR2 SYGVNS. Trimming took 4 bases from V and 3 from J; bases not matched to a gene: 6. The chain's CDR3 is CASSVFLAGDYEQYF. The CDR3 coding sequence is TGTGCCAGCAGTGTATTCCTAGCGGGGGACTACGAGCAGTACTTC.

The V call is TRBV7-2, the J call TRBJ2-3; D might be TRBD2 (5 bases). Germline CDR1 and CDR2: SGHTA and FQGNSA. V lost 1 base and J 0 bases, leaving 5 bases between the germline ends. The CDR3 totals 14 residues. In DNA, the CDR3 is TGTGCCAGCAGCTTAGGACTAAGCACAGATACGCAGTATTTT. It codes for CASSLGLSTDTQYF.

This clone was counted a few times. The chain links TRBV28 to TRBJ1-2, with D tentatively TRBD1 (5 bases). CDR1 and CDR2 from the germline V gene are MDHEN and SYDVKM. The CDR3 is made up of 15 amino acids. V lost 6 bases and J lost 3, with 17 bases in between. The CDR3 spells CASRQAGFEYYGYTF. The CDR3 region has the DNA TGTGCCAGCAGGCAAGCAGGGTTTGAGTACTATGGCTACACCTTC.

This clone has just a few counts. The V gene is TRBV7-9, the J gene TRBJ1-1, with 7 bases that match TRBD1. V dropped 10 bases and J dropped 1; count of bases not matched to a gene: 3. This CDR3 has 12 amino acids. The germline V gene has CDR1 SEHNR and CDR2 FQNEAQ (reference sequence). The CDR3 reads CATTGANTEAFF. The DNA of the CDR3 is TGTGCCACTACAGGGGCGAACACTGAAGCTTTCTTT. Full variable domain (remainder filled in from reference TRBV7-9 and TRBJ1-1): DTGVSQNPRHKITKRGQNVTFRCDPISEHNRLYWYRQTLGQGPEFLTYFQNEAQLEKSRLLSDRFSAERPKGSFSTLEIQRTEQGDSAMYLCATTGANTEAFFGQGTRLTVV.

The V and J genes are TRBV14 and TRBJ2-3, with 9 bases identical to TRBD2. The CDR3 runs to 18 residues. Germline-derived CDR1 and CDR2 are SGHDN and FVKESK. V lost 5 bases to trimming and J lost 2 bases; unmatched junction nucleotides: 14. The CDR3 loop reads CASSTGTSQDPITDTQYF. As DNA, the CDR3 is TGTGCCAGCAGCACCGGGACTAGCCAAGATCCTATCACAGATACGCAGTATTTT.

The chain recombines TRBV10-3 with TRBJ2-5; 7 positions match TRBD2. Looked up from germline, CDR1 is ENHRY and CDR2 is SYGVKD. V shed 3 bases, J shed 2 bases, and the junction held 0 bases outside the gene matches. The CDR3 sequence is 13 residues long. DNA of the CDR3: TGTGCCATCAGTGACGGGAGGCAAGAGACCCAGTACTTC. Translated: CAISDGRQETQYF.

The V and J genes are TRBV5-1 and TRBJ2-3, with a tentative D call TRBD2 (5 bases). CDR1 SGHRS and CDR2 YFSETQ come from the germline V gene. The germline V and J ends were trimmed by 5 bases and 6 bases, with 13 bases remaining between them. The CDR3 is 13 residues long. The CDR3 DNA is TGCGCCAGCAGTTTAGTTGGCGGGGATACGCAGTATTTT. It translates to CASSLVGGDTQYF.

CDR3 protein: CASSVRQGSSYEQYF. The DNA for the CDR3 is TGTGCCAGCAGTGTCCGACAGGGCAGCTCCTACGAGCAGTACTTC. This sequence joins TRBV2 and TRBJ2-7, with TRBD1 matching 7 bases. CDR3 length equals 15 residues. CDR1 and CDR2 (germline): SNHLY, FYNNEI. V gave up 4 bases and J gave up 0 bases; unmatched junction bases: 6. The full variable domain, completed using reference TRBV2 and TRBJ2-7, is EPEVTQTPSHQVTQMGQEVILRCVPISNHLYFYWYRQILGQKVEFLVSFYNNEISEKSEIFDDQFSVERPDGSNFTLKIRSTKLEDSAMYFCASSVRQGSSYEQYFGPGTRLTVT.

This clone is a singleton in its sample. V is TRBV28 and J is TRBJ2-7, with 7 positions matching TRBD2. Germline V CDR1 and CDR2: MDHEN, SYDVKM. The V segment lost 8 bases and the J segment 1 base; nucleotides outside the gene matches: 5. The length of the CDR3 is 13 residues. The CDR3 protein is CASYERDSYEQYF. The CDR3 region has the DNA TGTGCCAGCTATGAGCGGGATTCCTACGAGCAGTACTTC.